This TCR beta chain emerged from a study of blood T cell repertoires in COVID-19. Across the whole study: Samples came from the United States, Italy and Spain, spanning acute and convalescent COVID-19. The cDNA or gDNA used as material had been derived from T cells, B-cell-depleted T cells, or PBMCs.

This clone was seen more than once but under ten times. Which cohort a participant joined came from the clinical history participants gave. Cohort 3 donors were reported recovered after two negative PCRs, clearance, or symptom resolution. The V and J ends lost 7 bases and 7 bases, in that order; junction bases with no gene match: 10. Germline V gene sequence: CDR1 MNHEY, CDR2 SMNVEV (reference sequence). The CDR3 has 13 amino acids. Using immunoSEQ multiplex PCR, the repertoire was profiled, and TCRdb retains in-frame clones only, with some absent. The table records 200,000 to 250,000 clones, 65% to 85% of them present only once.

Sequencing was done on a sample of PBMCs or T cells enriched from blood (not recorded which). The gene calls are TRBV27 and TRBJ2-7; TRBD1 aligns across 7 bases. The source is a woman between 55 and 75 years old who had recovered from COVID-19. CDR3 amino acids: CASKGASFLEQYF. The CDR3 bases are TGTGCCAGCAAGGGGGCTAGCTTCTTGGAGCAGTACTTC.